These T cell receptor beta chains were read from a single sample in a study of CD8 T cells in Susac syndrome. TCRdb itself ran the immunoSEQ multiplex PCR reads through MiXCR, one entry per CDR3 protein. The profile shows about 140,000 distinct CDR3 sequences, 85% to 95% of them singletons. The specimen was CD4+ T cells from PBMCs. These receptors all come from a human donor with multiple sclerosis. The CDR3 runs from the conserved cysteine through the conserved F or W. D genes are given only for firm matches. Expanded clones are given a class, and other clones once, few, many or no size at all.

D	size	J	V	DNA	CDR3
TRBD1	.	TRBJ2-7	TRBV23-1	TGCGCCAGCAGTACCGGGACAGACTTC	CASSTGTDF
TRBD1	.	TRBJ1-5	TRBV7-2	TGTGCCAGCAGCGTTAGGGGGCAGCAGCCCCAGCATTTT	CASSVRGQQPQHF
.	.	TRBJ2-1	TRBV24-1	TGTGCCACCAGTGAGCGAGCTAGGGTGGGCAATGAGCAGTTCTTC	CATSERARVGNEQFF
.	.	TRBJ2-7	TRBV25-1	TGTGCCAGCAGTGCCGGGGGAGTGCAGTACTTC	CASSAGGVQYF
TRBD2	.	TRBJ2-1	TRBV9	TGTGCCAGCAGCGCGACAGCCGGGACTAGCGGGAGCTCCTACAATGAGCAGTTCTTC	CASSATAGTSGSSYNEQFF
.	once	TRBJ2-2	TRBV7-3	TGTGCCAGCAGCTCAGGGTTGTCGAACACCGGGGAGCTGTTTTTT	CASSSGLSNTGELFF
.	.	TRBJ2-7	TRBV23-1	TGCGCCAGCAGTCAATGGCCCGGGACCGAGCAGTACTTC	CASSQWPGTEQYF
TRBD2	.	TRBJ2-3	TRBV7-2	TGTGCCAGCAGACATAGCGGGGGTGCAGATACGCAGTATTTT	CASRHSGGADTQYF
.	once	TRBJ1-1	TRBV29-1	TGCAGCGTGGGCGGAGGCACTGAAGCTTTCTTT	CSVGGGTEAFF
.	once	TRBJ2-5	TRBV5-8	TGTGCCAGCAGCGTAATGACTGGCGGTGTTGGGACCCAGTACTTC	CASSVMTGGVGTQYF
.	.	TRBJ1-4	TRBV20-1	TGCAGTGCTCGAAAACAGGGAGGTTTGGGTGAAAAACTGTTTTTT	CSARKQGGLGEKLFF
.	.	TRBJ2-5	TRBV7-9	TGTGCCAGCAGCCACCCTCCTGAGACCCAGTACTTC	CASSHPPETQYF
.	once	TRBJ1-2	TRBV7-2	TGTGCCAGCAGCTTATCGTCGGGGACCCGAAACGTTTACTATGGCTACACCTTC	CASSLSSGTRNVYYGYTF
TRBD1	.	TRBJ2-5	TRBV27	TGTGCCAGCAGTCCTTTACTTCAGGGGGCTCTGTCCCAAGAGACCCAGTACTTC	CASSPLLQGALSQETQYF
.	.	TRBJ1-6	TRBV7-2	TGTGCCAGCAGCCCTCGGGGAGAGTCACCCCTCCACTTT	CASSPRGESPLHF
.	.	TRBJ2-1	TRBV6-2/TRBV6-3	TGTGCCAGCAGTTATGAGTCTTACAATGAGCAGTTCTTC	CASSYESYNEQFF
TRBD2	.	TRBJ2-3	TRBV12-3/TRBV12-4	TGTGCCAGCTCCCTAGCGGGGGGCACAGATACGCAGTATTTT	CASSLAGGTDTQYF
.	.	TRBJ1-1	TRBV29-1	TGCAGCGTTGAGGGAGAAGCTTTCTTT	CSVEGEAFF
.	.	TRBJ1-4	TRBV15	TGTGCCACCAGCAGAGGCCGAGTCTCGGCTAATGAAAAACTGTTTTTT	CATSRGRVSANEKLFF
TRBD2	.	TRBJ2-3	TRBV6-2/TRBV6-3	TGTGCCAGCAGTTACGGACTAGCGGGGGGAGATACGCAGTATTTT	CASSYGLAGGDTQYF
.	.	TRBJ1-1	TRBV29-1	TGCAGCGTTGAAATTGATGGGGCGAACACTGAAGCTTTCTTT	CSVEIDGANTEAFF
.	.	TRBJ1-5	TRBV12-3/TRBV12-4	TGTGCCAGCAGGGAACAAGGCGCGATGGGTCAGCCCCAGCATTTT	CASREQGAMGQPQHF